The rows below give T cell receptor beta chains drawn from one sample of a study of blood T cell repertoires in COVID-19. Libraries were prepared by immunoSEQ multiplex PCR; TCRdb keeps only in-frame clonotypes and omits some of them. The data hold roughly 320,000 clones, with about 82% observed a single time. Sequencing input: peripheral blood. All receptors derive from a human donor in a cohort sampled during active COVID-19. CDR3s include the opening cysteine and the closing phenylalanine or tryptophan. The order of the fields is J gene, D gene, V gene, clone size, CDR3 DNA, CDR3 protein. D genes are given only for firm matches. Clone size is stated in some rows and not others, as once, few, many or a class when expanded.

TRBJ2-3	TRBD2	TRBV5-5	NA	TGTGCCAGCACCCGACCCCGGGGGGGCGCAGATACGCAGTATTTT	CASTRPRGGADTQYF
TRBJ1-2	NA	TRBV4-1	once	TGCGCCAGCAGCCAAGGGCATATCCCAGCTAACTATGGCTACACCTTC	CASSQGHIPANYGYTF
TRBJ1-2	TRBD1	TRBV7-9	NA	TGTGCCAGCACCAGTGGACAGGTTGATTTTGGCTACACCTTC	CASTSGQVDFGYTF
TRBJ1-5	NA	TRBV19	NA	TGTGCCAGTCTGGCACAGGGACGGGCGGCCCAGCATTTT	CASLAQGRAAQHF
TRBJ2-7	TRBD1	TRBV20-1	NA	TGCAGTGCTAGTGCTGACAGGGGAAGATACGAGCAGTACTTC	CSASADRGRYEQYF
TRBJ2-3	TRBD1	TRBV7-6	NA	TGTGCCAGCAGGGAGGGAGGGGGACAGGGAACCCATACGCAGTATTTT	CASREGGGQGTHTQYF
TRBJ2-2	TRBD2	TRBV9	NA	TGTGCCAGCAGCGAGACTAGCGGGGCGAACACCGGGGAGCTGTTTTTT	CASSETSGANTGELFF
TRBJ1-1	NA	TRBV5-4	NA	TGTGCCAGCAGCTTGTCCAGGGGATTCACTGAAGCTTTCTTT	CASSLSRGFTEAFF
TRBJ1-1	NA	TRBV6-5	NA	TGTGCCAGCACTAGACAGGCCAACACTGAAGCTTTCTTT	CASTRQANTEAFF
TRBJ1-1	TRBD1	TRBV5-1	NA	TGCGCCAGCAGCTATAGACAGGGCGAAGCTTTCTTT	CASSYRQGEAFF
TRBJ1-2	NA	TRBV5-1	NA	TGCGCCAGCAGCTACGAACCCGGGATCTCCATTGGCTACACCTTC	CASSYEPGISIGYTF
TRBJ2-3	NA	TRBV5-1	NA	TGCGCCAGCAGCTTGAGGGGTGCACCGGACACAGATACGCAGTATTTT	CASSLRGAPDTDTQYF
TRBJ1-5	TRBD1	TRBV6-5	NA	TGTGCCAGCAGCCCGAGTGGGACAGCGACCCAGCATTTT	CASSPSGTATQHF
TRBJ2-7	TRBD2	TRBV6-1	NA	TGTGCCAGCAGTGAACTTGGGGGGGCCTACGAGCAGTACTTC	CASSELGGAYEQYF
TRBJ1-4	NA	TRBV6-5	NA	TGTGCCAGCAGGCGATTAAATGAAAAACTGTTTTTT	CASRRLNEKLFF
TRBJ1-1	NA	TRBV10-3	NA	TGTGCCATCAGTGAGCAAGTAAGAGGAGCTTTCTTT	CAISEQVRGAFF
TRBJ2-7	NA	TRBV20-1	NA	TGCAGTGCAATCGAGCGCGAGCAGTACTTC	CSAIEREQYF
TRBJ2-1	NA	TRBV9	NA	TGTGCCAGCAGCGTGGGGGCGGGTTACAATGAGCAGTTCTTC	CASSVGAGYNEQFF
TRBJ2-5	NA	TRBV24-1	NA	TGTGCCACCAGTGATTTGACAGGGGTTGGAGGGGAGACCCAGTACTTC	CATSDLTGVGGETQYF
TRBJ2-4	NA	TRBV20-1	NA	TGCAGTGCTAGTCCAGGGGGGAAAAACATTCAGTACTTC	CSASPGGKNIQYF
TRBJ2-3	NA	TRBV20-1	NA	TGCAGTGTGCCATCGGGGTATACGCAGTATTTT	CSVPSGYTQYF
TRBJ1-3	NA	TRBV9	once	TGTGCCAGCAGCGAAGAGACTGGAAACACCATATATTTT	CASSEETGNTIYF
TRBJ1-2	TRBD1	TRBV6-2/TRBV6-3	NA	TGTGCCAGCAGTCTAAACGCTGGACAGGGGCACTATGGCTACACCTTC	CASSLNAGQGHYGYTF
TRBJ1-1	NA	TRBV11-2	NA	TGTGCCAGCAGCTTAATACAGACTGAAGCTTTCTTT	CASSLIQTEAFF
TRBJ1-5	NA	TRBV25-1	NA	TGTGCCAGCAGTGAAACAGGCGATAGCAATCAGCCCCAGCATTTT	CASSETGDSNQPQHF
TRBJ1-1	TRBD1	TRBV18	few	TGTGCCAGCTCACCGACAGGGTCGAACACTGAAGCTTTCTTT	CASSPTGSNTEAFF
TRBJ1-1	NA	TRBV7-8	NA	TGTGCCAGCAGCTTAGCTATGGAATCGAGGACTGAAGCTTTCTTT	CASSLAMESRTEAFF
TRBJ2-4	NA	TRBV29-1	NA	TGCAGCGTTGAATCAGTTTTGGCCAAAAACATTCAGTACTTC	CSVESVLAKNIQYF
TRBJ2-7	NA	TRBV5-5	few	TGTGCCAGCAGCTTGGAGTCAGGGCGCTCCTACGAGCAGTACTTC	CASSLESGRSYEQYF
TRBJ2-5	NA	TRBV5-1	NA	TGCGCCAGCAGCAGCAACAGGGAGGAGACCCAGTACTTC	CASSSNREETQYF
TRBJ2-7	TRBD1	TRBV13	NA	TGTGCCAGCTCAAACAGGGGGCACGAGCAGTACTTC	CASSNRGHEQYF
TRBJ1-3	TRBD1	TRBV19	once	TGTGCCAGTAGCCCCTCTACAGGGGGTGCTATATTATCTGGAAACACCATATATTTT	CASSPSTGGAILSGNTIYF
TRBJ1-5	TRBD1	TRBV19	NA	TGTGCCAGTAGTATCCGCCCTCCCCTGACAGGGGGCAATAATCAGCCCCAGCATTTT	CASSIRPPLTGGNNQPQHF
TRBJ2-2	TRBD1	TRBV5-6	NA	TGTGCCAGCAGGGGACAGGCCGGGGAGCTGTTTTTT	CASRGQAGELFF
TRBJ1-3	NA	TRBV5-8	NA	TGTGCCAGCAGCTTAAGCGTACTCTCTGGAAACACCATATATTTT	CASSLSVLSGNTIYF
TRBJ1-5	TRBD1	TRBV6-5	once	TGTGCCAGCAGTTACCTCGGGACAGGGCTTCAGCCCCAGCATTTT	CASSYLGTGLQPQHF
TRBJ1-1	TRBD1	TRBV7-9	few	TGTGCCAGCAGCCGCTCCGGGACAGGGGCCGGACGAACTGAAGCTTTCTTT	CASSRSGTGAGRTEAFF
TRBJ1-2	NA	TRBV5-5	few	TGTGCCAGCAGCTTGGGATCGGGCTATGGCTACACCTTC	CASSLGSGYGYTF
TRBJ2-3	NA	TRBV11-2	NA	TGTGCCAGCAGCTTAGAGGTCCCACTCGGAGATACGCAGTATTTT	CASSLEVPLGDTQYF